This TCR beta chain was found in a study of T cell responses to AZD1222 COVID-19 vaccine. Data came from immunoSEQ multiplex PCR; TCRdb stores just in-frame clones and leaves some out. Found here are 150,000 or so clones, roughly nine tenths of them singletons; the top ten hold approximately 2%. CDR1 is MNHNS, CDR2 SASEGT, per germline. Trimming left V 1 base short and J 2 bases short, with 12 bases between. There are 17 residues in the CDR3. The starting material was peripheral blood, obtained on day 0 of AZD1222 vaccination. The sequence derives from an adult in good health. The J gene is TRBJ1-6, the V gene TRBV6-1; D is undetermined. As DNA, the CDR3 is TGTGCCAGCAGTGAAGGAAAATCCGGGGCCTATAATTCACCCCTCCACTTT. Encoded protein: CASSEGKSGAYNSPLHF.